This passage covers 2 T cell receptor beta chains from one sample sequenced in a study of T cell responses to AZD1222 COVID-19 vaccine (dated by TCRdb to the early 2020s). The time point label corresponds to: baseline before first vaccination. The library was made by the immunoSEQ multiplex PCR assay. Drawn from immuneACCESS, this table holds only the in-frame rearrangements with V and J called that TCRdb kept. Clones are partly lost; checked studies trace under half to an unresolved V gene and leave the rest unexplained. The sample has some 180,000 clones on record, 70% to 90% of them singletons. 0.45% to 0.55% of the sample belongs to the ten largest clones. The sample in question was peripheral blood, obtained on day 0 of AZD1222 vaccination. The receptors were gathered from an adult in good health.

This sequence joins TRBV19 and TRBJ1-5, with no clear D. This CDR3 is 15 amino acids long. Germline CDR1 LNHDA, CDR2 SQIVND (reference sequence). Trimming took 7 bases from V and 5 from J, leaving 18 bases between them. The CDR3 DNA reads as TGTGCCAGTACGGGTAGGTCCGTGATGGATCAGCCCCAGCATTTT. It translates to CASTGRSVMDQPQHF. Drawing the rest from reference TRBV19 and TRBJ1-5, the complete variable domain is DGGITQSPKYLFRKEGQNVTLSCEQNLNHDAMYWYRQDPGQGLRLIYYSQIVNDFQKGDIAEGYSVSREKKESFPLTVTSAQKNPTAFYLCASTGRSVMDQPQHFGDGTRLSIL.

CDR3 in amino acids: CASSSLGTENTEAFF. DNA of the CDR3: TGTGCCAGCAGTTCCCTCGGGACAGAGAACACTGAAGCTTTCTTT. This sequence joins TRBV28 and TRBJ1-1; 7 bases match TRBD1. The V and J ends lost 4 bases and 1 base, in that order; junction bases with no gene match: 6. CDR1 MDHEN and CDR2 SYDVKM come from the germline V gene. The CDR3 is 15 amino acids. The full variable domain, completed using reference TRBV28 and TRBJ1-1, is DVKVTQSSRYLVKRTGEKVFLECVQDMDHENMFWYRQDPGLGLRLIYFSYDVKMKEKGDIPEGYSVSREKKERFSLILESASTNQTSMYLCASSSLGTENTEAFFGQGTRLTVV.